Listed below are T cell receptor beta chains from one sample, sequenced in a study of blood T cell repertoires in COVID-19. Clones were read by immunoSEQ multiplex PCR, and TCRdb kept only the in-frame ones, dropping some. Of roughly 100,000 clones in the sample, approximately 62% were seen once. Sample: peripheral blood. Receptor source: a man older than 75 with acute or convalescent COVID-19. Both conserved end residues are part of each CDR3. Each record gives: CDR3 length, J gene, D gene, V gene, clone size, CDR3 DNA, CDR3 protein. A D gene is named only where the DNA matches it firmly. Clone size appears in some rows only: once, few, many, or a class for an expanded clone.

cdr3_length: 16; j_call: TRBJ1-5; d_call: -; v_call: TRBV4-1; clone_size: -; cdr3_nt: TGCGCCAGCAGCCAAGCATCCGGGGGGGGCAATCAGCCCCAGCATTTT; cdr3_aa: CASSQASGGGNQPQHF
cdr3_length: 15; j_call: TRBJ2-7; d_call: TRBD1; v_call: TRBV6-5; clone_size: -; cdr3_nt: TGTGCCAGCAGTTACTCAGGGACAGGGGACTACGAGCAGTACTTC; cdr3_aa: CASSYSGTGDYEQYF
cdr3_length: 15; j_call: TRBJ2-5; d_call: -; v_call: TRBV29-1; clone_size: once; cdr3_nt: TGCAGCGTTGAAATTTGGAGACTATCAGAAGAGACCCAGTACTTC; cdr3_aa: CSVEIWRLSEETQYF
cdr3_length: 15; j_call: TRBJ1-1; d_call: -; v_call: TRBV10-3; clone_size: few; cdr3_nt: TGTGCCACTATCGGCCCCGGAGCTATGAACACTGAAGCTTTCTTT; cdr3_aa: CATIGPGAMNTEAFF
cdr3_length: 16; j_call: TRBJ2-3; d_call: TRBD2; v_call: TRBV11-3; clone_size: -; cdr3_nt: TGTGCCAGCAGCTTTGGGAGCGGGAGTTGGACAGATACGCAGTATTTT; cdr3_aa: CASSFGSGSWTDTQYF
cdr3_length: 15; j_call: TRBJ1-5; d_call: -; v_call: TRBV6-6; clone_size: -; cdr3_nt: TGTGCCAGCACTCAAACAGGGACTAGCAATCAGCCCCAGCATTTT; cdr3_aa: CASTQTGTSNQPQHF
cdr3_length: 13; j_call: TRBJ2-7; d_call: TRBD2; v_call: TRBV11-3; clone_size: -; cdr3_nt: TGTGCCAGCAGTCGGACTAGTGACGGCGAGCAGTACTTC; cdr3_aa: CASSRTSDGEQYF
cdr3_length: 16; j_call: TRBJ1-5; d_call: -; v_call: TRBV6-2/TRBV6-3; clone_size: once; cdr3_nt: TGTGCCAGCAGTTACCCCGGGGAGGGGGACAATCAGCCCCAGCATTTT; cdr3_aa: CASSYPGEGDNQPQHF
cdr3_length: 12; j_call: TRBJ2-2; d_call: -; v_call: TRBV27; clone_size: once; cdr3_nt: TGTGCCAGCAGTTTAAGCGGTCGGGAGCTGTTTTTT; cdr3_aa: CASSLSGRELFF
cdr3_length: 14; j_call: TRBJ2-7; d_call: TRBD1; v_call: TRBV5-1; clone_size: -; cdr3_nt: TGCGCCAGCAGCTTGTGGCAGGGGGCCTACGAGCAGTACTTC; cdr3_aa: CASSLWQGAYEQYF
cdr3_length: 17; j_call: TRBJ2-1; d_call: TRBD2; v_call: TRBV28; clone_size: -; cdr3_nt: TGTGCCAGCAGTTTATTCGGACTAGCGGCCTACTACAATGAGCAGTTCTTC; cdr3_aa: CASSLFGLAAYYNEQFF
cdr3_length: 15; j_call: TRBJ2-7; d_call: -; v_call: TRBV11-3; clone_size: -; cdr3_nt: TGTGCCAGCAGCCCGGCCCGCCAGCAGGCCTACGAGCAGTACTTC; cdr3_aa: CASSPARQQAYEQYF
cdr3_length: 13; j_call: TRBJ1-3; d_call: -; v_call: TRBV2; clone_size: -; cdr3_nt: TGTGCCAGCAGCCGTCGGGGGGGAAACACCATATATTTT; cdr3_aa: CASSRRGGNTIYF
cdr3_length: 16; j_call: TRBJ2-1; d_call: TRBD2; v_call: TRBV19; clone_size: -; cdr3_nt: TGTGCCAGTAGTCACCAACTAGCGGCCTCCTACAATGAGCAGTTCTTC; cdr3_aa: CASSHQLAASYNEQFF
cdr3_length: 15; j_call: TRBJ2-1; d_call: -; v_call: TRBV6-5; clone_size: -; cdr3_nt: TGTGCCAGCGGGGATTACGGGAGCTCCTACAATGAGCAGTTCTTC; cdr3_aa: CASGDYGSSYNEQFF
cdr3_length: 15; j_call: TRBJ2-3; d_call: TRBD2; v_call: TRBV5-1; clone_size: few; cdr3_nt: TGCGCCAGCAGCTTGGGACTAGCGGCCACAGATACGCAGTATTTT; cdr3_aa: CASSLGLAATDTQYF
cdr3_length: 14; j_call: TRBJ1-1; d_call: TRBD1; v_call: TRBV6-1; clone_size: -; cdr3_nt: TGTGCCAGCAGTGAGGACAGGTGGACCACTGAAGCTTTCTTT; cdr3_aa: CASSEDRWTTEAFF
cdr3_length: 16; j_call: TRBJ2-2; d_call: TRBD2; v_call: TRBV7-2; clone_size: -; cdr3_nt: TGTGCCAGCAGCCTACGGACTAGCGGGGACACCGGGGAGCTGTTTTTT; cdr3_aa: CASSLRTSGDTGELFF
cdr3_length: 14; j_call: TRBJ2-1; d_call: TRBD2; v_call: TRBV6-1; clone_size: -; cdr3_nt: TGTGCCAGCAGTGACACTAGCGGGGTCAATGAGCAGTTCTTC; cdr3_aa: CASSDTSGVNEQFF
cdr3_length: 13; j_call: TRBJ2-1; d_call: TRBD1; v_call: TRBV29-1; clone_size: -; cdr3_nt: TGCAGCGTCCACAGGGGCTCCTACAATGAGCAGTTCTTC; cdr3_aa: CSVHRGSYNEQFF
cdr3_length: 15; j_call: TRBJ1-5; d_call: TRBD1; v_call: TRBV4-1; clone_size: -; cdr3_nt: TGCGCCAGCAGCCGGGGGACAGGGAACCATCAGCCCCAGCATTTT; cdr3_aa: CASSRGTGNHQPQHF
cdr3_length: 13; j_call: TRBJ2-1; d_call: -; v_call: TRBV19; clone_size: once; cdr3_nt: TGTGCCAGTAGTCCAAACAGGGACAATGAGCAGTTCTTC; cdr3_aa: CASSPNRDNEQFF
cdr3_length: 14; j_call: TRBJ1-5; d_call: TRBD1; v_call: TRBV19; clone_size: -; cdr3_nt: TGTGCCAGTAGTACAACAGGGGTTTCCTGGCCCCAGCATTTT; cdr3_aa: CASSTTGVSWPQHF
cdr3_length: 13; j_call: TRBJ1-6; d_call: -; v_call: TRBV28; clone_size: many; cdr3_nt: TGTGCCAGCACCTCGGGGGGGCGATCACCCCTCCACTTT; cdr3_aa: CASTSGGRSPLHF
cdr3_length: 15; j_call: TRBJ1-5; d_call: -; v_call: TRBV10-3; clone_size: -; cdr3_nt: TGTGCCATCAGTGCATTCGCAGATAGCAATCAGCCCCAGCATTTT; cdr3_aa: CAISAFADSNQPQHF
cdr3_length: 14; j_call: TRBJ2-2; d_call: -; v_call: TRBV18; clone_size: -; cdr3_nt: TGTGCCAGCTCACCGAACAGGAACACCGGGGAGCTGTTTTTT; cdr3_aa: CASSPNRNTGELFF
cdr3_length: 15; j_call: TRBJ2-7; d_call: TRBD2; v_call: TRBV6-5; clone_size: once; cdr3_nt: TGTGCCAGCAGCATGACTAGCGGAAACTACTACGAGCAGTACTTC; cdr3_aa: CASSMTSGNYYEQYF
cdr3_length: 15; j_call: TRBJ1-2; d_call: -; v_call: TRBV6-5; clone_size: -; cdr3_nt: TGTGCCAGCAGTAAGAGGTACAGGGAAAGTTCTGGCTACACCTTC; cdr3_aa: CASSKRYRESSGYTF
cdr3_length: 9; j_call: TRBJ1-1; d_call: TRBD1; v_call: TRBV5-8; clone_size: few; cdr3_nt: TGTGCCAGCAGCTTCAGGGGGCTTTTT; cdr3_aa: CASSFRGLF
cdr3_length: 14; j_call: TRBJ1-1; d_call: -; v_call: TRBV19; clone_size: -; cdr3_nt: TGTGCCAGTAGTATAGTAGCGGGACAAGGAGAAGCTTTCTTT; cdr3_aa: CASSIVAGQGEAFF
cdr3_length: 14; j_call: TRBJ1-5; d_call: TRBD1; v_call: TRBV3-1/TRBV3-2; clone_size: -; cdr3_nt: TGTGCCAGCAGCTATGGGACAGAGAATCAGCCCCAGCATTTT; cdr3_aa: CASSYGTENQPQHF
cdr3_length: 14; j_call: TRBJ1-6; d_call: TRBD1; v_call: TRBV11-2; clone_size: -; cdr3_nt: TGTGCCAGCAGCCGCGGACAGGGTGGCTCACCCCTCCACTTT; cdr3_aa: CASSRGQGGSPLHF
cdr3_length: 13; j_call: TRBJ1-2; d_call: -; v_call: TRBV28; clone_size: -; cdr3_nt: TGTGCCAGCAGTGCGGACAGCAACTATGGCTACACCTTC; cdr3_aa: CASSADSNYGYTF
cdr3_length: 13; j_call: TRBJ1-1; d_call: -; v_call: TRBV6-5; clone_size: -; cdr3_nt: TGTGCCAGCAGGGAGGGATTGGACACTGAAGCTTTCTTT; cdr3_aa: CASREGLDTEAFF
cdr3_length: 17; j_call: TRBJ1-3; d_call: -; v_call: TRBV5-6; clone_size: once; cdr3_nt: TGTGCCAGCAGCCGGACAGCCTCAGATAGCTCTGGAAACACCATATATTTT; cdr3_aa: CASSRTASDSSGNTIYF
cdr3_length: 15; j_call: TRBJ2-1; d_call: TRBD2; v_call: TRBV9; clone_size: -; cdr3_nt: TGTGCCAGCAGCCGTCAGTGGGCGGGGGGCAATGAGCAGTTCTTC; cdr3_aa: CASSRQWAGGNEQFF
cdr3_length: 13; j_call: TRBJ1-1; d_call: -; v_call: TRBV6-2/TRBV6-3; clone_size: few; cdr3_nt: TGTGCCAGCAGTTCCGGGTTGAACACTGAAGCTTTCTTT; cdr3_aa: CASSSGLNTEAFF
cdr3_length: 15; j_call: TRBJ2-4; d_call: -; v_call: TRBV6-2/TRBV6-3; clone_size: -; cdr3_nt: TGTGCCAGCAGTTACTCTGGGCAGGGGGGAAACATTCAGTACTTC; cdr3_aa: CASSYSGQGGNIQYF
cdr3_length: 13; j_call: TRBJ2-1; d_call: TRBD1; v_call: TRBV29-1; clone_size: -; cdr3_nt: TGCAGCGTTGTCGGGACAGGGTCCAATGAGCAGTTCTTC; cdr3_aa: CSVVGTGSNEQFF
cdr3_length: 15; j_call: TRBJ1-1; d_call: TRBD1; v_call: TRBV5-1; clone_size: -; cdr3_nt: TGCGCCAGCAGCTTGTCAGGACAGGGGTACACTGAAGCTTTCTTT; cdr3_aa: CASSLSGQGYTEAFF
cdr3_length: 16; j_call: TRBJ2-2; d_call: TRBD2; v_call: TRBV18; clone_size: -; cdr3_nt: TGTGCCAGCTCAAGAATAGAACTAGCGGATACCGGGGAGCTGTTTTTT; cdr3_aa: CASSRIELADTGELFF
cdr3_length: 16; j_call: TRBJ1-2; d_call: TRBD1; v_call: TRBV30; clone_size: -; cdr3_nt: TGTGCCTTACATTCAGGGGGCGGTCCCCCCGTCTATGGCTACACCTTC; cdr3_aa: CALHSGGGPPVYGYTF
cdr3_length: 15; j_call: TRBJ1-1; d_call: -; v_call: TRBV3-1/TRBV3-2; clone_size: -; cdr3_nt: TGTGCCAGCAGCCAAGAGGGCCGGGGGAACACTGAAGCTTTCTTT; cdr3_aa: CASSQEGRGNTEAFF
cdr3_length: 14; j_call: TRBJ1-5; d_call: -; v_call: TRBV5-6; clone_size: -; cdr3_nt: TGTGCCAGCAGCTGGGGGCCGAGCAATCAGCCCCAGCATTTT; cdr3_aa: CASSWGPSNQPQHF
cdr3_length: 10; j_call: TRBJ2-2; d_call: -; v_call: TRBV29-1; clone_size: -; cdr3_nt: TGCAGCACCGGTAGCGGGGAGCTGTTTTTT; cdr3_aa: CSTGSGELFF